The TCR beta chain described here comes from a study of shared clonotypes between healthy human individuals. On this clone itself: Its matching antigen is unknown.

Naive CD8 cells lacked CD45RO, underwent positive selection for CCR7 and left out terminally differentiated effector memory CD45RA+ cells. Study-wide results and caveats: Generally, naive subsets (rather than memory subsets) showed larger estimated richness. Exclusively blood specimens were collected; tissue repertoires likely differ. Clonotypes shared by all four sorted-subset donors had higher generation probabilities than non-shared clonotypes.

Trimming left V 7 bases short and J 0 bases short, with 16 bases between. The CDR3 has 15 residues. The germline V gene encodes CDR1 SGHDT and CDR2 YYEEEE. The protocol was immunoSEQ multiplex PCR, while the TCRdb copy is restricted to in-frame clones and leaves out a portion. This sample has hundreds of thousands of clones; 95% to 97% occur once, and the top ten carry about 0.12%. V usage is TRBV5-6 and J usage is TRBJ1-1; weak D call: TRBD1 (5 bases). Sequences were obtained from naive CD8+ T cells sorted from blood. The receptor's source is a woman in her thirties in good health. The CDR3 nucleotides read TGTGCCAGCCTCTCGACAGCCCGGATGAACACTGAAGCTTTCTTT. Encoded protein: CASLSTARMNTEAFF.